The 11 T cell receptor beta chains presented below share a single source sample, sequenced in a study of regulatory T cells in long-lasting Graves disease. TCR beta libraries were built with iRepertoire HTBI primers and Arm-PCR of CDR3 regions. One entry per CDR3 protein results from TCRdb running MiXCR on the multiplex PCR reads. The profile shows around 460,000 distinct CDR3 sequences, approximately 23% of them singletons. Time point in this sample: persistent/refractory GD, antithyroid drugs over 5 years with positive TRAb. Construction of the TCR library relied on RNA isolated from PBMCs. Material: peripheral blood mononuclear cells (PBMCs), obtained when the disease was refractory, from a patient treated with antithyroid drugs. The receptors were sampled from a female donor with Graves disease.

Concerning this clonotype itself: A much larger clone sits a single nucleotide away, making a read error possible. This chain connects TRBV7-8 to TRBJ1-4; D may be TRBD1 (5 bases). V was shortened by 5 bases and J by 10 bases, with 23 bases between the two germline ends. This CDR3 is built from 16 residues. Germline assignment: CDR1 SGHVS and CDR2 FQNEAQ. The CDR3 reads CASSLNWIIRDGKLFF. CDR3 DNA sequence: TGTGCCAGCAGCCTAAATTGGATCATCAGGGATGGAAAACTGTTTTTT.

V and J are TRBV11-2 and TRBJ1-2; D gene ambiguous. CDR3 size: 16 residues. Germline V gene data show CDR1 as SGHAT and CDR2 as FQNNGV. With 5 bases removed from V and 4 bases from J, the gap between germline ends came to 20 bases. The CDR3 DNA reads TGTGCCAGCAGCCCCACCCGTGGGGTGGGTCGCTATGGCTACACCTTC. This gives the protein CASSPTRGVGRYGYTF.

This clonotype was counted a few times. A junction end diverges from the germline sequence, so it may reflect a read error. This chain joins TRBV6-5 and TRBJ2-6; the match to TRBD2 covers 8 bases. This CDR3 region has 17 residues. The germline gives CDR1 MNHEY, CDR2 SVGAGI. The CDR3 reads CASSYPPGGGRNNERYF. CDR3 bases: TGTGCCAGCAGTTACCCCCCCGGGGGGGGGCGCAACAACGAGCGGTACTTC.

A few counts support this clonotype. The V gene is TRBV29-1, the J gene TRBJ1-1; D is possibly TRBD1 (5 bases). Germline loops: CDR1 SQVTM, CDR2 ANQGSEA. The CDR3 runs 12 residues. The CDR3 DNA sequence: TGCGGCGGGGGTGATTTGAACACTGAAGCTTTCTTT. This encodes CGGGDLNTEAFF.

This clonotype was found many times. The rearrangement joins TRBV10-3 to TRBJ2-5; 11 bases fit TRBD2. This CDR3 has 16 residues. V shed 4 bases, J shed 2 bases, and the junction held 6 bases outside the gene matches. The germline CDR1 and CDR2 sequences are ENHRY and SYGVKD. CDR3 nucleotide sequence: TGTGCCATCAGTGGGTCTTGGACTAGCGGGCAAGAGACCCAGTACTTC. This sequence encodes CAISGSWTSGQETQYF.

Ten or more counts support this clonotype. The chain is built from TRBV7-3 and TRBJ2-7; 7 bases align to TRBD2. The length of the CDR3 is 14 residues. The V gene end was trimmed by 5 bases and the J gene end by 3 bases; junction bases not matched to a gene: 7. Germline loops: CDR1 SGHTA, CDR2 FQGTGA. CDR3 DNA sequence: TGTGCCAGCAGCCCCGGGGCGGGAGTCTACGAGCAGTACTTC. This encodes CASSPGAGVYEQYF.

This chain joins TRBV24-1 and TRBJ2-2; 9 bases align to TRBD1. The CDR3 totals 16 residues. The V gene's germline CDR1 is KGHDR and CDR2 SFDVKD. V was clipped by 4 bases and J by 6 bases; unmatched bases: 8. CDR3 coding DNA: TGTGCCACCAGTGAGACCGACAGGGGGAAGGCCGGGGAGCTGTTTTTT. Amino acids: CATSETDRGKAGELFF.

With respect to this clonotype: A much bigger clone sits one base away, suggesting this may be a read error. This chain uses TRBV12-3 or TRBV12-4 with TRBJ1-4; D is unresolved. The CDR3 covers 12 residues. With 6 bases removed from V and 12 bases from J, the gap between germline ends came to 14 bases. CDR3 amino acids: CASSPGFEELFF. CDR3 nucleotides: TGTGCCAGCAGCCCGGGTTTCGAAGAACTGTTTTTT.

The CDR3 here is CAWSYGVNYGYTF. The DNA of the CDR3 is TGTGCCTGGAGTTACGGGGTAAACTATGGCTACACCTTC. This chain joins TRBV30 and TRBJ1-2; unclear D gene. The CDR3 is 13 residues long. Trimming stripped 2 bases from V and 2 bases from J, with 9 bases between. CDR1 and CDR2 from the germline V gene are GTSNPN and SVGIG (reference sequence).

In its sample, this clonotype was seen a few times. In DNA, the CDR3 is TGTGCCAGCAGTTATCCCGAGTCAGGCTTTGATTCCGGGGAGCTGTTTTTT. Translated, it gives CASSYPESGFDSGELFF. This chain uses TRBV6-5 with TRBJ2-2, with D hard to call. CDR3 size: 17 residues. Deletions cut 3 bases from V and 6 bases from J, with 20 bases between. Germline V lookup: CDR1 MNHEY, CDR2 SVGAGI.

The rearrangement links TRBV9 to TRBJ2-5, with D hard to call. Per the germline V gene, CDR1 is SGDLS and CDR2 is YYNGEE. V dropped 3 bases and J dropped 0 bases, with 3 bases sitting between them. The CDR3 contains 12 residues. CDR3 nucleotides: TGTGCCAGCAGCGACCACCAAGAGACCCAGTACTTC. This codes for CASSDHQETQYF.